These 20 T cell receptor beta chains came from one sample sequenced in a study of regulatory T cells in long-lasting Graves disease. CDR3-region Arm-PCR and iRepertoire HTBI primers produced the TCR beta libraries. TCRdb reprocessed the multiplex PCR reads via MiXCR and lists one record per CDR3 protein. The sample shows about 340,000 distinct CDR3 sequences, less than 20% of them seen only once. Sample time point: persistent/refractory GD, antithyroid drugs over 5 years with positive TRAb. PBMC RNA was the source of the TCR library. Sample: peripheral blood mononuclear cells (PBMCs), taken when the disease was refractory, from a patient treated with antithyroid drugs. These receptors were obtained from a female donor with Graves disease.

Only a few counts were recorded for this clonotype. The J gene is TRBJ2-3, the V gene TRBV11-2; D not resolved. This CDR3 comprises 12 residues. Trimming stripped 4 bases from V and 6 bases from J, with 8 bases between. Germline V lookup: CDR1 SGHAT, CDR2 FQNNGV. CDR3 loop: CASSSGVDTQYF. CDR3 bases: TGTGCCAGCAGCTCCGGCGTGGATACGCAGTATTTT.

This clonotype was counted ten times or more. The chain carries TRBV30 and TRBJ1-2; D is uncertain. CDR1 and CDR2 (germline): GTSNPN, SVGIG (reference sequence). V was shortened by 3 bases and J by 1 base, with 6 bases between the two germline ends. This CDR3 spans 12 amino acids. CDR3 region: CAWRAGNYGYTF. The CDR3 DNA reads TGTGCCTGGAGGGCTGGTAACTATGGCTACACCTTC.

This clonotype came up many times. The J gene is TRBJ1-3, the V gene TRBV6-1; D ambiguous. V lost 6 bases to trimming and J lost 0 bases, with 9 bases between them. Germline V gene sequence: CDR1 MNHNS, CDR2 SASEGT. The CDR3 is made up of 14 amino acids. CDR3 protein: CASSGSSSGNTIYF. The CDR3 nucleotides read TGTGCCAGCAGCGGATCGAGCTCTGGAAACACCATATATTTT.

This clonotype was detected many times. The chain employs TRBV24-1 and TRBJ1-5; the D gene is possibly TRBD1 (5 bases). Between the trimmed V and J ends, which lost 9 bases and 1 base, there was a span of 12 bases. Germline V lookup: CDR1 KGHDR, CDR2 SFDVKD. This CDR3 has 14 amino acids. In nucleotides, the CDR3 is TGTGCCACCGGAACAGGAGAGAGCAATCAGCCCCAGCATTTT. Protein sequence: CATGTGESNQPQHF.

There are many counts of this clonotype. The J gene is TRBJ1-5, the V gene TRBV12-3 or TRBV12-4, with TRBD1 as a possible D gene (5 bases). The V end lost 0 bases, the J end lost 4 bases, and 7 bases lay between the germline ends. This CDR3 comprises 14 residues. CDR3 DNA: TGTGCCAGCAGTTTAGCTTGGGGGAATCAGCCCCAGCATTTT. Translating gives CASSLAWGNQPQHF.

At least ten counts were recorded for this clonotype. The chain combines TRBV2 with TRBJ2-7; D is uncertain. Per the germline V gene, CDR1 is SNHLY and CDR2 is FYNNEI. Trimming took off 2 bases at V and 0 bases at J, with 8 bases between the two ends. The CDR3 consists of 14 residues. This CDR3 is CASSEQTSSYEQYF. The CDR3 region has the DNA TGTGCCAGCAGTGAACAAACGAGCTCCTACGAGCAGTACTTC. The variable domain in full, with the rest retrieved from reference TRBV2 and TRBJ2-7, is EPEVTQTPSHQVTQMGQEVILRCVPISNHLYFYWYRQILGQKVEFLVSFYNNEISEKSEIFDDQFSVERPDGSNFTLKIRSTKLEDSAMYFCASSEQTSSYEQYFGPGTRLTVT.

This clonotype came up a few times. The chain employs TRBV6-1 and TRBJ2-5; tentatively, D is TRBD1 (5 bases). The germline V gene has CDR1 MNHNS and CDR2 SASEGT. Deletions cut 5 bases from V and 7 bases from J, with 5 bases between. This CDR3 comprises 10 residues. This CDR3 is CASSTGTQYF. The CDR3 DNA sequence: TGTGCCAGCAGTACAGGGACCCAGTACTTC.

This clonotype showed up many times. V and J are TRBV30 and TRBJ1-2; D not resolved. From germline, CDR1 is GTSNPN and CDR2 SVGIG (reference sequence). The CDR3 contains 12 residues. The V and J ends lost 2 bases and 4 bases respectively, with 8 bases between them. CDR3 amino acids: CAWSRLLYGYTF. The CDR3 nucleotides are TGTGCCTGGAGTCGCCTCCTCTATGGCTACACCTTC. Full variable domain (missing parts from reference TRBV30 and TRBJ1-2): SQTIHQWPATLVQPVGSPLSLECTVEGTSNPNLYWYRQAAGRGLQLLFYSVGIGQISSEVPQNLSASRPQDRQFILSSKKLLLSDSGFYLCAWSRLLYGYTFGSGTRLTVV.

V is TRBV7-9 and J is TRBJ2-4; tentatively, D is TRBD1 (6 bases). Germline V lookup: CDR1 SEHNR, CDR2 FQNEAQ (reference sequence). The ends were cut back, 5 bases at V and 5 bases at J, with 13 bases in the middle. CDR3 length: 14 residues. CDR3 in amino acids: CASSGQPRENIQYF. DNA for the CDR3: TGTGCCAGCAGCGGACAGCCGAGGGAAAACATTCAGTACTTC.

The table lists this clonotype with many counts. This chain links TRBV19 with TRBJ1-2, with TRBD1 matching 7 bases. V shed 1 base, J shed 7 bases, and the junction held 6 bases outside the gene matches. CDR1 is LNHDA, CDR2 SQIVND, per germline (reference sequence). CDR3 length: 14 amino acids. CDR3 coding DNA: TGTGCCAGTAGTATAGGAGGGGACAGCCCTGGCTACACCTTC. Translated: CASSIGGDSPGYTF.

This clonotype was detected only a few times. V usage is TRBV28 and J usage is TRBJ2-1, with D unclear. Trimming removed 10 bases from V and 9 bases from J, with 19 bases in between. This CDR3 region has 13 residues. Per germline, CDR1 MDHEN and CDR2 SYDVKM. As DNA, the CDR3 is TGTGCCACAAACGGTCGTTTTGTCGGTGAGCAGTTCTTC. This encodes CATNGRFVGEQFF.

Concerning this clonotype itself: This clone may be a read error of a much larger clone one base away. Since the CDR3 does not end with the conserved phenylalanine or tryptophan, this likely comes from a read error. The chain recombines TRBV5-5 with TRBJ1-2; 8 positions agree with TRBD1. Looked up from germline, CDR1 is SGHKS and CDR2 is YYEKEE (reference sequence). The CDR3 consists of 14 residues. J gave up 6 bases and V 4 bases, and 8 bases lay outside the gene matches. As DNA, the CDR3 is TGTGCCAGCAGCGGAGCAGGACAGGGAAATGGCTACACCTCC. Residues: CASSGAGQGNGYTS.

With regard to this clonotype: One junction end does not reproduce the germline sequence, and a read error may be involved. This sequence joins TRBV30 and TRBJ1-4; D may be TRBD1 (5 bases). Germline CDR1 reads GTSNPN; CDR2 reads SVGIG (reference sequence). This CDR3 contains 12 residues. CDR3 amino acids: CACFQGGEKLSF. The DNA for the CDR3 is TGTGCCTGTTTTCAGGGTGGAGAAAAACTGTCTTTT.

For the CDR3, the DNA is TGCAGCGTTGTACTCGCGAACACCGGGGAGCTGTTTTTT. Encoded protein: CSVVLANTGELFF. The chain joins TRBV29-1 to TRBJ2-2; D is uncertain. CDR1 and CDR2 from the germline V gene are SQVTM and ANQGSEA. V dropped 4 bases and J dropped 0 bases, with 6 bases sitting between them. This CDR3 spans 13 amino acids.

The gene calls are TRBV5-1 and TRBJ1-2; D perhaps matches TRBD1 (6 bases). The V end was cut by 1 base, the J end by 1 base, with 14 bases between. This CDR3 has 16 residues. Germline V gene data show CDR1 as SGHRS and CDR2 as YFSETQ. The CDR3 loop reads CASSLRRGGDNYGYTF. In nucleotides, the CDR3 is TGCGCCAGCAGCTTGAGGAGAGGGGGAGATAACTATGGCTACACCTTC.

In this sample, this clonotype turned up many times. This chain connects TRBV6-2 or TRBV6-3 to TRBJ2-4, with 14 bases fitting TRBD2. The CDR3 has 19 residues. V dropped 5 bases and J dropped 1; count of bases not matched to a gene: 10. Germline V gene data show CDR1 as MNHEY and CDR2 as SVGEGT. The CDR3, as DNA: TGTGCCAGCAGTGGAACGGGACTAGCGGGAGTAGGGGCCAAAAACATTCAGTACTTC. Its translation is CASSGTGLAGVGAKNIQYF.

The rearrangement links TRBV7-9 to TRBJ2-7; 12 bases map to TRBD1. The V gene end was trimmed by 1 base and the J gene end by 6 bases; junction bases not matched to a gene: 7. The CDR3 has 16 amino acids. Germline V gene lookup returns CDR1 SEHNR and CDR2 FQNEAQ (reference sequence). The CDR3 DNA sequence: TGTGCCAGCAGCTTAGTCGGGACAGGGGGCAATGGCGAGCAGTACTTC. Protein: CASSLVGTGGNGEQYF.

In this sample, this clonotype turned up a few times. The chain has TRBV13 and TRBJ1-1, with TRBD1 identical over 7 bases. This CDR3 spans 12 amino acids. V shed 3 bases and J 10 bases; nucleotides not matched to a gene: 5. The germline gives CDR1 PRHDT, CDR2 FYEKMQ (reference sequence). CDR3 amino acids: CASSFGTVGAFF. CDR3 in DNA: TGTGCCAGCAGCTTCGGGACAGTCGGAGCTTTCTTT.

This clonotype was seen ten or more times. This chain connects TRBV18 to TRBJ2-5; the D call may be TRBD1 or TRBD2 (5 bases each). V lost 5 bases, J lost 1 base, and 5 bases lay in between. The CDR3 has 12 amino acids. Germline V gene data show CDR1 as KGHSH and CDR2 as LQKENI. As DNA, the CDR3 is TGTGCCAGCTCAGGGGGCCAAGAGACCCAGTACTTC. Its protein product is CASSGGQETQYF.

This clonotype has a handful of counts. V is TRBV5-5 and J is TRBJ1-2; TRBD1 agrees at 7 bases. The germline gives CDR1 SGHKS, CDR2 YYEKEE (reference sequence). The CDR3 is 16 residues long. J gave up 3 bases and V 6 bases, and 14 bases lay outside the gene matches. CDR3 nucleotide sequence: TGTGCCAGCAACCGCGCAACAGGGGACAGCGACTATGGCTACACCTTC. Residues: CASNRATGDSDYGYTF.